The present T cell receptor beta chain was sequenced within a study of blood T cell repertoires in COVID-19. In the study overall: Researchers got acute and convalescent COVID-19 samples from the United States, Italy and Spain. PBMCs, B-cell-depleted T cells, or T cells provided the cDNA or gDNA that made up the material.

Germline V gene data show CDR1 as MNHEY and CDR2 as SMNVEV (reference sequence). The trim removed 3 bases at V and 4 bases at J, leaving 4 bases unmatched. This CDR3 region has 15 residues. Seattle enrolled patients during active infection and tracked them longitudinally. Original data processing: Estimation of nucleated cell counts relied on the amplification of reference gene primers. Measured with immunoSEQ multiplex PCR; TCRdb has only the in-frame clones, and not every one. The D gene and trimming were derived from the DNA, and the V and J assignments and clone size from that table. Found here are about 300,000 clones, just under 90% of them singletons; the top ten hold around 1.9%.

The clonotype comes from a woman in her twenties or thirties with COVID-19, enrolled during active disease. V gene TRBV27 combines with J gene TRBJ2-1, with 9 bases matching TRBD2. The sample consisted of peripheral blood. The CDR3 sequence: CASSFGAGGYNEQFF. The CDR3 bases are TGTGCCAGCAGTTTTGGGGCGGGGGGGTACAATGAGCAGTTCTTC.